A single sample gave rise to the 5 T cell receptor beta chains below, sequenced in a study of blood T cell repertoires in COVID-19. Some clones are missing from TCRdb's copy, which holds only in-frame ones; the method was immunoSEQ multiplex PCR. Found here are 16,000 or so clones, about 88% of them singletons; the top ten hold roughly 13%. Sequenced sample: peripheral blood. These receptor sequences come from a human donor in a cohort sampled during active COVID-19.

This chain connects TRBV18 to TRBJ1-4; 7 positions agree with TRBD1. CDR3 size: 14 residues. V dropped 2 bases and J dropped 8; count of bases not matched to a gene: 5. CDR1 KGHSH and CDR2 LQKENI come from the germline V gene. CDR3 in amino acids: CASSPAGGREKLFF. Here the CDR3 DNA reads TGTGCCAGCTCACCAGCAGGGGGAAGAGAAAAACTGTTTTTT. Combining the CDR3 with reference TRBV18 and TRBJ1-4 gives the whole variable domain NAGVMQNPRHLVRRRGQEARLRCSPMKGHSHVYWYRQLPEEGLKFMVYLQKENIIDESGMPKERFSAEFPKEGPSILRIQQVVRGDSAAYFCASSPAGGREKLFFGSGTQLSVL.

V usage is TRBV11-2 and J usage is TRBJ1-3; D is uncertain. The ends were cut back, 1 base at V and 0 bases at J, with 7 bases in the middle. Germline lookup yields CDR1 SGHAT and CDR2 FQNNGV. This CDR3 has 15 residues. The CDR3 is CASSLAQFSGNTIYF. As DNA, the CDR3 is TGTGCCAGCAGCTTAGCCCAGTTCTCTGGAAACACCATATATTTT.

CDR3 sequence (DNA): TGTGCCAGCACAAACAGGGAGGGAGAAAAACTGTTTTTT. Amino acids: CASTNREGEKLFF. This chain joins TRBV6-5 and TRBJ1-4; possibly TRBD1 for D (6 bases). V dropped 7 bases and J dropped 8 bases, with 14 bases sitting between them. Germline V gene sequence: CDR1 MNHEY, CDR2 SVGAGI. The length of the CDR3 is 13 residues.

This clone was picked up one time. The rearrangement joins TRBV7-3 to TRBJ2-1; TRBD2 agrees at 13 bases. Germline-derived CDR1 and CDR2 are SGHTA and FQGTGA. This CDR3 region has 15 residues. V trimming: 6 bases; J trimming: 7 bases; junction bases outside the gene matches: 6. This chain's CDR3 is CASSNGLAGVNEQFF. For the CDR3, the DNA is TGTGCCAGCAGTAACGGACTAGCGGGGGTTAATGAGCAGTTCTTC.

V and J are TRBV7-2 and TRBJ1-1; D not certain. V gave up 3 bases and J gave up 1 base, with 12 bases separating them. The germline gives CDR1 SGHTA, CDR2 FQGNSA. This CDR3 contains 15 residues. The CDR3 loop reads CASSLSRAPNTEAFF. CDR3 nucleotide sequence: TGTGCCAGCAGCTTGTCGCGGGCCCCGAACACTGAAGCTTTCTTT.